Below, 27 T cell receptor beta chains from the same sample are listed, as sequenced in a study of T-cell reconstitution after alpha-beta-depleted transplantation in children. Unique molecular identifiers were incorporated when the TCRbeta library was constructed. TCRdb reanalysed the PCR reads using MiXCR and keeps one entry per CDR3 protein. The table records 500,000 to 650,000 distinct CDR3 sequences, 11% of them present only once. The input for sequencing was PBMCs, mostly from graft donor cells, taken 180 days after TCRalphabeta/CD19-depleted stem cell transplant. These receptors all come from a female patient between 2 and 15 years old who had a stem cell transplant for aplastic anemia, so the T cells may come from the graft donor.

This clonotype was seen a handful of times. The chain uses TRBV3-1 and TRBJ2-7, with 8 bases aligning to TRBD1. The germline CDR1 and CDR2 sequences are LGHDT and YNNKEL (reference sequence). The J segment lost 4 bases and the V segment lost 1 base, leaving 12 bases of the junction unmatched. The CDR3 spans 17 residues. Here the CDR3 DNA reads TGTGCCAGCAGCCAAGGATCCCCGGGACAGGAAGAATACGAGCAGTACGTC. Protein product: CASSQGSPGQEEYEQYV.

This clonotype was counted only a few times. The rearrangement joins TRBV21-1 to TRBJ2-7; the table assigns TRBD2, which was not confirmed against the DNA. TRBV21-1 is deemed a pseudogene. This CDR3 is 13 amino acids long. CDR3 protein: CASNPGLSYEQYV. CDR3 nucleotide sequence: TGTGCCAGCAACCCGGGACTAAGCTACGAGCAGTACGTC.

This chain links TRBV3-1 with TRBJ2-1; D could derive from TRBD1 or TRBD2 (5 bases each). Germline CDR1 and CDR2: LGHDT and YNNKEL (reference sequence). Trimming removed 6 bases from V and 5 bases from J, with 11 bases in between. The CDR3 is 13 residues long. CDR3 loop: CASSPGANNEQFF. CDR3 DNA sequence: TGTGCCAGCAGTCCCGGGGCCAACAATGAGCAGTTCTTC.

The chain recombines TRBV20-1 with TRBJ2-5; 8 nucleotides agree with TRBD2. This CDR3 has 13 amino acids. CDR1 DFQATT and CDR2 SNEGSKA come from the germline V gene (reference sequence). The V gene end was trimmed by 6 bases and the J gene end by 5 bases; junction bases not matched to a gene: 8. Written as DNA, the CDR3 is TGCAGTGCCGAGTCAGGCGGGAGGGAGACCCAGTACTTC. The encoded protein is CSAESGGRETQYF.

This clonotype was observed many times. The chain uses TRBV20-1 and TRBJ1-5, with D uncertain. Trimming took off 1 base at V and 3 bases at J, with 4 bases between the two ends. The CDR3 sequence is 12 residues long. CDR1 is DFQATT and CDR2 is SNEGSKA in the germline V gene (reference sequence). CDR3 bases: TGCAGTGCTAGAGTGGCCAATCAGCCCCAGCATTTT. It encodes CSARVANQPQHF.

This clonotype was detected a few times. This chain links TRBV28 with TRBJ2-1; D possibly corresponds to TRBD2 (6 bases). V was pared by 4 bases and J by 0 bases, with 13 bases between. The CDR3 is made up of 16 amino acids. Looked up from germline, CDR1 is MDHEN and CDR2 is SYDVKM. CDR3 sequence: CASSSTSKSSYNEQFF. DNA of the CDR3: TGTGCCAGCAGTTCAACTAGCAAGAGCTCCTACAATGAGCAGTTCTTC.

This clonotype was detected only a few times. The rearrangement links TRBV19 to TRBJ2-5; 7 bases line up with TRBD1. This CDR3 spans 13 amino acids. With V trimmed by 10 bases and J by 2 bases, 7 bases remained unmatched. The germline V gene encodes CDR1 LNHDA and CDR2 SQIVND (reference sequence). This CDR3 is CATIDRAQETQYF. The CDR3, as DNA: TGTGCCACCATAGACAGGGCTCAAGAGACCCAGTACTTC. Together with reference TRBV19 and TRBJ2-5, the CDR3 gives the full variable domain: DGGITQSPKYLFRKEGQNVTLSCEQNLNHDAMYWYRQDPGQGLRLIYYSQIVNDFQKGDIAEGYSVSREKKESFPLTVTSAQKNPTAFYLCATIDRAQETQYFGPGTRLLVL.

This rearrangement joins TRBV20-1 to TRBJ2-3, with D perhaps given as TRBD1 or TRBD2 (5 bases each). CDR1 DFQATT and CDR2 SNEGSKA come from the germline V gene (reference sequence). The CDR3 runs to 12 residues. Trimming pared 4 bases from V and 6 bases from J, leaving 11 bases between. The CDR3 DNA reads TGCAGTGCTAAAGGGGACGTTGATACGCAGTATTTT. The encoded protein is CSAKGDVDTQYF.

This clonotype was seen only a few times. The gene calls are TRBV9 and TRBJ2-3; 10 bases are a match to TRBD2. From germline, CDR1 is SGDLS and CDR2 YYNGEE. J lost 2 bases, V lost 2 bases, and 5 bases had no gene match. This CDR3 region has 16 residues. The CDR3 DNA reads as TGTGCCAGCAGCGTTGGACTAGCGGCCGACACAGATACGCAGTATTTT. Its translation is CASSVGLAADTDTQYF.

V and J are TRBV30 and TRBJ2-7; 8 bases are a match to TRBD2. J gave up 6 bases and V 0 bases, and 1 base lay outside the gene matches. Germline values: CDR1 GTSNPN, CDR2 SVGIG (reference sequence). This CDR3 contains 12 residues. CDR3 protein: CAWSVGTSEQYV. The CDR3 DNA reads TGTGCCTGGAGTGTGGGGACTAGCGAGCAGTACGTC.

The rearrangement links TRBV20-1 to TRBJ2-3; TRBD2 agrees at 8 bases. V lost 5 bases, J lost 1 base, and 8 bases stayed unmatched. CDR3 length: 15 amino acids. Per the germline V gene, CDR1 is DFQATT and CDR2 is SNEGSKA (reference sequence). CDR3 loop: CSALLREGGTDTQYF. The CDR3 DNA follows: TGCAGTGCTCTGCTCCGGGAGGGCGGCACAGATACGCAGTATTTT.

This clonotype was recorded at least ten times. The J gene is TRBJ1-5, the V gene TRBV20-1; 9 bases align to TRBD1. Germline V lookup: CDR1 DFQATT, CDR2 SNEGSKA (reference sequence). V dropped 3 bases and J dropped 6; count of bases not matched to a gene: 12. The CDR3 runs to 16 residues. CDR3 nucleotide sequence: TGCAGTGCTAGCGCCGCCCTAACAGGGGGCGGTCAGCCCCAGCATTTT. Amino acid sequence: CSASAALTGGGQPQHF.

The genes are TRBV19 and TRBJ2-2; D gene ambiguous. Per the germline V gene, CDR1 is LNHDA and CDR2 is SQIVND (reference sequence). V lost 6 bases and J lost 1, with 9 bases in between. This CDR3 region has 14 residues. CDR3 loop: CASRWAVNTGELFF. DNA of the CDR3: TGTGCCAGTAGGTGGGCAGTGAACACCGGGGAGCTGTTTTTT.

The chain couples TRBV20-1 to TRBJ2-1; possible D gene TRBD2, 6 bases. The CDR3 totals 14 residues. Between the trimmed V and J ends, which lost 2 bases and 7 bases, there was a span of 15 bases. Germline V lookup: CDR1 DFQATT, CDR2 SNEGSKA (reference sequence). The chain's CDR3 is CSARFRRGGNEQFF. The CDR3 bases are TGCAGTGCTAGATTCCGGAGGGGTGGTAATGAGCAGTTCTTC.

This clonotype was counted ten times or more. This chain joins TRBV29-1 and TRBJ2-7; perhaps TRBD1 as D (6 bases). The V gene's germline CDR1 is SQVTM and CDR2 ANQGSEA. The length of the CDR3 is 14 residues. V lost 3 bases and J lost 2, with 14 bases in between. This CDR3 reads CSVEVPTGTYEQYV. The CDR3 DNA sequence: TGCAGCGTTGAGGTGCCGACAGGTACCTACGAGCAGTACGTC.

In this sample, this clonotype turned up a few times. The chain recombines TRBV7-9 with TRBJ2-1; D might be TRBD2 (5 bases). CDR3 length: 15 residues. V lost 1 base and J 7 bases, leaving 14 bases between the germline ends. In germline, CDR1 is SEHNR, CDR2 FQNEAQ (reference sequence). The CDR3 DNA is TGTGCCAGCAGCTTAGAGCGGAATATTAGAAATGAGCAGTTCTTC. It translates to CASSLERNIRNEQFF.

This sequence joins TRBV12-3 or TRBV12-4 and TRBJ2-1; 9 bases match TRBD2. V lost 6 bases to trimming and J lost 3 bases; unmatched junction nucleotides: 6. The CDR3 runs 15 residues. The CDR3 DNA reads as TGTGCCAGCAGGCGTAGCGGGAGTTTCTACAATGAGCAGTTCTTC. Amino acids: CASRRSGSFYNEQFF.

The rearrangement links TRBV19 to TRBJ2-7; 8 bases fit TRBD1. This CDR3 comprises 15 residues. V was clipped by 6 bases and J by 3 bases; unmatched bases: 10. Germline V lookup: CDR1 LNHDA, CDR2 SQIVND (reference sequence). The CDR3 nucleotides are TGTGCCAGTAGCCTAACGACAGGGGACAACTACGAGCAGTACGTC. It translates to CASSLTTGDNYEQYV.

This clonotype was seen a handful of times. J is TRBJ2-5 and V is TRBV21-1. TRBV21-1 is a known pseudogene. This CDR3 has 16 residues. Here the CDR3 reads CASSKEVQPTQETQYF. The DNA for the CDR3 is TGTGCCAGCAGCAAAGAGGTCCAGCCAACCCAAGAGACCCAGTACTTC.

The CDR3: CASSFRGHHNEQFF. The CDR3 DNA follows: TGTGCCAGCAGCTTTAGGGGACACCACAATGAGCAGTTCTTC. The chain recombines TRBV7-6 with TRBJ2-1; maybe TRBD1 (6 bases). Trimming cost V 3 bases and J 5 bases, with 11 bases left between them. This CDR3 spans 14 amino acids. The V gene's germline CDR1 is SGHVS and CDR2 FNYEAQ.

This clonotype turned up a few times. The chain links TRBV7-8 to TRBJ1-5; 7 bases align to TRBD1. V shed 5 bases and J 3 bases; nucleotides not matched to a gene: 13. Germline-derived CDR1 and CDR2 are SGHVS and FQNEAQ. The CDR3 runs to 17 residues. The CDR3 loop is CASSIIRDSISNQPQHF. The CDR3 DNA is TGTGCCAGCAGCATAATCCGGGACAGTATTTCCAATCAGCCCCAGCATTTT.

The chain joins TRBV20-1 to TRBJ2-5, with a possible D match to TRBD2 (6 bases). Germline loops: CDR1 DFQATT, CDR2 SNEGSKA (reference sequence). V shed 5 bases and J shed 4 bases, with 17 bases lying between them. CDR3 length equals 14 residues. CDR3 bases: TGCAGTGCTGTCCTGCGGGGCAGGATAGAGACCCAGTACTTC. This encodes CSAVLRGRIETQYF.

The chain recombines TRBV28 with TRBJ2-7; tentative D call: TRBD1 (6 bases). Trimming pared 10 bases from V and 0 bases from J, leaving 16 bases between. The CDR3 is 14 amino acids. Germline CDR1 MDHEN, CDR2 SYDVKM. The CDR3 loop is CANSRGGTSYEQYF. In DNA form, the CDR3 reads TGTGCCAACTCACGAGGGGGTACCTCCTACGAGCAGTACTTC.

Only a few counts were recorded for this clonotype. The junction differs from germline at one of its ends, possibly a read error. The chain joins TRBV5-5 to TRBJ2-1; D is perhaps TRBD1 (5 bases). Germline CDR1 SGHKS, CDR2 YYEKEE (reference sequence). This CDR3 comprises 15 residues. The DNA for the CDR3 is TGTGCCAGCACCTTGGACATCAGCCCCTACAATGAGCAGTTCTTC. Its translation: CASTLDISPYNEQFF.

The chain employs TRBV2 and TRBJ2-7, with D tentatively TRBD1 (6 bases). This CDR3 region has 14 residues. Germline V gives CDR1 SNHLY, CDR2 FYNNEI. V was cut by 8 bases and J by 2 bases, with 16 bases left in between. In DNA form, the CDR3 reads TGTGCCAGCGGGTTTAGTGAGGGGGCCTACGAGCAGTACGTC. It codes for CASGFSEGAYEQYV.

Turning to this clonotype: A read error may account for a junction end that differs from germline. This chain connects TRBV7-9 to TRBJ2-7; D not certain. In germline, CDR1 is SEHNR, CDR2 FQNEAQ (reference sequence). CDR3 length equals 15 residues. The CDR3 region is CASSLEFAHSYEQYF. CDR3 in DNA: TGCGCCAGCAGCTTAGAGTTTGCCCACTCCTACGAGCAGTACTTC.

The V call is TRBV5-6, the J call TRBJ2-4; TRBD2 matches at 12 bases. Germline CDR1 is SGHDT and CDR2 is YYEEEE. This CDR3 is 17 amino acids long. V gave up 4 bases and J gave up 4 bases; unmatched junction bases: 9. CDR3 residues: CASSDTSGRRLKNIQYF. As DNA, the CDR3 is TGTGCCAGCAGCGACACTAGCGGGAGGCGCCTTAAAAACATTCAGTACTTC.